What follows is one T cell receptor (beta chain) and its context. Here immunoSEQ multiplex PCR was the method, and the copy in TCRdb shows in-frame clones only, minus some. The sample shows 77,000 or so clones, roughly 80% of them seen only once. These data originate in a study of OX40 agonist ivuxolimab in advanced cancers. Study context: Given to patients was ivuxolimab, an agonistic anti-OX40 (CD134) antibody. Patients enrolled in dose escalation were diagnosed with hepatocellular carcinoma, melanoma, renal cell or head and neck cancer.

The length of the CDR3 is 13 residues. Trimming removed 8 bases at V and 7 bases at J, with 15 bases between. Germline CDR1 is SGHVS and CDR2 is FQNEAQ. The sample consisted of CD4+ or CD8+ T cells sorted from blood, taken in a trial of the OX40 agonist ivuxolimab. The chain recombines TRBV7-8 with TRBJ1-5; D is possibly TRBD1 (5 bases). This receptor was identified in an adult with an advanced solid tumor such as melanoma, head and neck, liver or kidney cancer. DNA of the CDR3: TGTGCCAGCGGTCCCCAAGAGGGGCAGCCCCAGCATTTT. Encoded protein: CASGPQEGQPQHF. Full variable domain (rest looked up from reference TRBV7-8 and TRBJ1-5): GAGVSQSPRYKVAKRGQDVALRCDPISGHVSLFWYQQALGQGPEFLTYFQNEAQLDKSGLPSDRFFAERPEGSVSTLKIQRTQQEDSAVYLCASGPQEGQPQHFGDGTRLSIL.